The 10 T cell receptor beta chains in this list originate from one sample, sequenced in a study of T cell clones after liver transplantation (dated by TCRdb to about 2019). Libraries were built with the immunoSEQ multiplex PCR assay. TCRdb stores this immuneACCESS table with in-frame sequences only. Part of the clones is absent; in the studies checked, under half of the shortfall reflects unresolved V genes, and no reason is known for the rest. The sample table holds about 80,000 clones, of which 65% to 85% were seen once. The ten largest make up around 0.45% of the sample. The starting material was CD4+ T cells from blood, obtained approximately 3.5 years after liver transplant. Receptors were obtained from a human patient who received a liver transplant. The graft donor may be the source of some T cells after a transplant.

The chain is built from TRBV19 and TRBJ2-1, with 8 bases matching TRBD2. With V trimmed by 6 bases and J by 10 bases, 11 bases remained unmatched. The CDR3 is 14 residues long. Looked up from germline, CDR1 is LNHDA and CDR2 is SQIVND (reference sequence). CDR3 protein: CASRPGLVVSEQFF. CDR3 sequence (DNA): TGTGCCAGTAGGCCGGGACTAGTTGTATCCGAGCAGTTCTTC.

This chain uses TRBV19 with TRBJ2-2, with TRBD1 as a possible D gene (5 bases). This CDR3 is built from 15 residues. Germline-derived CDR1 and CDR2 are LNHDA and SQIVND (reference sequence). Trimming stripped 2 bases from V and 5 bases from J, with 12 bases between. CDR3 sequence: CASSIPGFRTGELFF. The CDR3, as DNA: TGTGCCAGTAGTATACCAGGGTTTCGTACCGGGGAGCTGTTTTTT.

The CDR3 sequence is CASSSLLRADTEAFF. Here the CDR3 DNA reads TGTGCCAGCAGTTCACTCCTAAGGGCGGACACTGAAGCTTTCTTT. The chain joins TRBV27 to TRBJ1-1, with no clear D. CDR1 is MNHEY and CDR2 is SMNVEV in the germline V gene (reference sequence). The CDR3 spans 15 residues. V gave up 4 bases and J gave up 3 bases, with 15 bases separating them.

The V gene is TRBV27, the J gene TRBJ2-2, with D maybe TRBD2 (6 bases). Trimming took off 2 bases at V and 5 bases at J, with 24 bases between the two ends. This CDR3 has 19 residues. Germline V lookup: CDR1 MNHEY, CDR2 SMNVEV (reference sequence). The CDR3 loop is CASSLVDYLRLTHTGELFF. The CDR3 nucleotides are TGTGCCAGCAGTTTAGTGGACTACCTCCGCCTAACGCATACCGGGGAGCTGTTTTTT.

The chain combines TRBV10-2 with TRBJ2-3; tentatively, D is TRBD1 or TRBD2 (5 bases each). Trimming left V 9 bases short and J 5 bases short, with 15 bases between. Germline CDR1 and CDR2: WSHSY and SAAADI. The CDR3 extends over 13 amino acids. The CDR3 reads CASLGPREDTQYF. The CDR3 coding sequence is TGCGCCAGTCTGGGACCTCGGGAAGATACGCAGTATTTT.

V usage is TRBV6-1 and J usage is TRBJ2-7, with 7 positions matching TRBD1. V was pared by 6 bases and J by 5 bases, with 10 bases of the junction left unmatched. There are 14 residues in the CDR3. CDR1 is MNHNS and CDR2 is SASEGT in the germline V gene. CDR3 in amino acids: CASSRQGWDDEQYF. The CDR3 region has the DNA TGTGCCAGCAGCCGACAGGGATGGGACGACGAGCAGTACTTC.

V is TRBV6-6 and J is TRBJ1-2; D is uncertain. CDR1 MNHNY and CDR2 SVGAGI come from the germline V gene (reference sequence). Trimming removed 0 bases at V and 2 bases at J, with 7 bases between. CDR3 length: 14 amino acids. The CDR3 DNA is TGTGCCAGCAGTTACTCGGGCGGGAACTATGGCTACACCTTC. The encoded protein is CASSYSGGNYGYTF.

V and J are TRBV10-3 and TRBJ1-5; TRBD1 matches 8 bases. V lost 6 bases to trimming and J lost 4 bases; unmatched junction nucleotides: 5. The CDR3 is made up of 14 amino acids. CDR1 and CDR2 from the germline V gene are ENHRY and SYGVKD. CDR3 loop: CAISDRGNNQPQHF. DNA of the CDR3: TGTGCCATCAGCGACAGGGGAAATAATCAGCCCCAGCATTTT.

The chain is built from TRBV6-5 and TRBJ2-5, with D perhaps being TRBD1 or TRBD2 (6 bases each). The germline V gene encodes CDR1 MNHEY and CDR2 SVGAGI. The CDR3 is 13 amino acids. V gave up 5 bases and J gave up 2 bases, with 9 bases separating them. This CDR3 reads CASSRGRQETQYF. For the CDR3, the DNA is TGTGCCAGCAGTAGGGGGAGGCAAGAGACCCAGTACTTC.

The chain links TRBV25-1 to TRBJ1-1; D uncertain. Deletions cut 7 bases from V and 1 base from J, with 10 bases between. This CDR3 is built from 13 residues. The germline V gene has CDR1 MGHDK and CDR2 SYGVNS. The CDR3 sequence is CASTRGENTEAFF. Here the CDR3 DNA reads TGTGCCAGCACCCGTGGGGAGAACACTGAAGCTTTCTTT.